This T cell receptor beta chain is from a study of shared clonotypes between healthy human individuals. TCRdb's copy holds only in-frame clones and misses some; the assay was immunoSEQ multiplex PCR. Among roughly 490,000 clones, 60% to 85% were seen once, and the ten largest hold 10% to 15%. A note on this clone: Its antigen remains unknown.

Trimming pared 3 bases from V and 8 bases from J, leaving 19 bases between. Germline V gives CDR1 MDHEN, CDR2 SYDVKM. This CDR3 comprises 15 residues. Study-wide results and caveats: Among donors, the sharing of clonotypes was expected to be influenced by sequencing depth.

The V and J genes are TRBV28 and TRBJ1-2; D might be TRBD1 (6 bases). The material sequenced was PBMCs. This TCR was sampled from a woman aged 35 to 49 in good health. Some clones in this sample may be carry-over from other donors' samples. DNA for the CDR3: TGTGCCAGCAGTTTGGAACTTGGGGGCGCCGAAGGCTACACCTTC. Translated, it gives CASSLELGGAEGYTF.